This TCR beta chain was profiled in a study of CD8 T cells in ankylosing spondylitis listed by TCRdb under 2017. Turning to the overall study: To find TCR variants linked to disease, the study profiled T cell receptor beta repertoires in ankylosing spondylitis patients and healthy donors. The full study cohort comprised 25 ankylosing spondylitis patients and 85 to 120 healthy donors. Samples of peripheral blood were taken, and for ankylosing spondylitis patients, synovial fluid was collected as well. The study at large found these results: The disease-linked clones were reported to be significantly enriched in matched synovial fluid samples from ankylosing spondylitis patients. A TCR beta motif of several highly homologous amino acid variants appeared characteristic of blood from ankylosing spondylitis patients. Some motif variants were previously reported in synovial fluid and blood of reactive arthritis patients, suggesting common disease-initiation mechanisms. The disease-linked clones had a CD8+ phenotype and were found at relatively low frequencies in peripheral blood.

This clonotype has more than one count but fewer than ten. Its antigen has not been determined. Per-base qualities were not stored, and no clone one base away is much larger. Instrument used: Illumina HiSeq 2500. TCR beta libraries were prepared by quantitative 5'-RACE with molecular barcodes. From the authors' description of their analysis: To identify disease-linked TCR variants, a new computational method was used, one built on a probabilistic model of VDJ rearrangement. Using fastp trimming at Q25 and MiXCR clonotype assembly, TCRdb reanalyzed the public sequencing data and kept in-frame beta chains. For every CDR3 protein sequence, its rows merge into one entry that carries the most common genes and DNA. It is TCRdb's table, rather than the study itself, that gives the V and J calls and clone size. A total of around 330,000 distinct CDR3 sequences appear in this sample, more than 9% of them only once. Clones ranked in the top ten supply 8% to 9.5% of the sample.

V is pared back by 2 bases and J by 5 bases, with 9 bases lying between the germline termini. The germline V gene gives CDR1 as LGHNA and CDR2 as YNFKEQ. Including the terminal cysteine and phenylalanine, the CDR3 comprises 14 residues. Kept here is only the CDR3 DNA, which spans 42 bases and is read in frame from base 1. This chain is built from TRBV4-2 and TRBJ2-2, with no confidently assigned D gene. The origin of this receptor is a female donor with ankylosing spondylitis or in good health (not recorded which). Sequencing was carried out using blood, either unsorted or a sorted T cell fraction (not recorded which). The DNA sequence reads TGTGCCAGCAGCCAACGACACCAAACCGGGGAGCTGTTTTTT. Its product reads: CASSQRHQTGELFF.